This TCR beta chain was recovered during a study of tumor-infiltrating lymphocytes in primary liver carcinoma. Study-wide results and caveats: Reduced overlap was seen in tumor-adjacent and tumor-blood pairs versus tumor region pairs. Samples were bulk unsorted, so CD4+ and CD8+ repertoires were not compared.

This clonotype was detected many times. What it recognizes is unknown. The germline V gene has CDR1 MNHEY and CDR2 SVGAGI. This CDR3 region has 16 residues. V gave up 2 bases and J gave up 5 bases; unmatched junction bases: 7. The template, approximately 500 ng total RNA, yielded TCR beta cDNA made with a constant-region primer. Slightly modified ARM-PCR served as the procedure for the TCR beta libraries. These libraries came from three rounds of nested multiplex PCR. Investigators reported that the first two PCR rounds, at 10 cycles each, used TRBV1-TRBV30 forward primers with a C-beta reverse primer. TCRdb reprocessed the multiplex PCR reads with MiXCR, giving one entry per CDR3 protein. Of 330,000 or so distinct CDR3 sequences listed, roughly 61% are singletons. The researchers obtained blood RNA from unsorted whole blood and also extracted germline DNA. Patients were chronically HBV-infected and treatment-naive.

This TCR was sampled from a man aged 35 to 55 with primary liver carcinoma and hepatitis B virus infection. The chain uses TRBV6-5 and TRBJ2-1; TRBD2 matches at 9 bases. The sample taken for sequencing was peripheral blood. The CDR3 DNA reads as TGTGCCAGCAGTTACCAGGGGCTAGCGGGACACAATGAGCAGTTCTTC. It specifies CASSYQGLAGHNEQFF.